The clone carrying this TCR beta chain was counted many times. Its antigen is not identified. These data come from a study of T-cell reconstitution after alpha-beta-depleted transplantation in children. Broader study findings: Expanded clones from the graft, numbering several hundred, reportedly supplied alpha-beta T cells about two months after transplant. Newly produced T cells mostly provided counts and TCRbeta diversity after one year, as hyperexpanded clones declined.

The V end was cut by 3 bases, the J end by 9 bases, with 9 bases between. CDR1 MNHEY and CDR2 SMNVEV come from the germline V gene (reference sequence). The CDR3 loop spans 12 amino acids. A library of TCRbeta sequences, prepared with unique molecular identifiers, was generated. TCRdb re-derived calls from the PCR reads in MiXCR, one entry per CDR3 protein. The profile shows more than 100,000 distinct CDR3 sequences, approximately 22% of them singletons. The chain is built from TRBV27 and TRBJ2-1; a weak D match, TRBD2 (6 bases). This clonotype was sampled from a male patient aged 2-15 years who had a stem cell transplant for chronic granulomatous disease, so the T cells may come from the graft donor. The input for sequencing was PBMCs, mostly from graft donor cells, taken 180 days after TCRalphabeta/CD19-depleted stem cell transplant. The CDR3 spells CASSLRGREQFF. In nucleotides, the CDR3 is TGTGCCAGCAGTTTGCGGGGACGTGAGCAGTTCTTC.